Below, one T cell receptor beta chain is given with its context. Assay used: immunoSEQ multiplex PCR; TCRdb lists only in-frame clones, some missing. This table holds 200,000 to 300,000 clones, approximately 90% found once. This sample is drawn from a study of blood T cell repertoires in COVID-19. At the level of the study: Acute and convalescent COVID-19 samples came from the United States, Italy and Spain. PBMCs, B-cell-depleted T cells, or T cells were the source of the cDNA or gDNA that made up the material.

Sequencing used peripheral blood. The TCR was taken from a man in his 60s who had recovered from COVID-19.

This CDR3 is CASSVQGGIGELFF. DNA of the CDR3: TGTGCCAGCAGTGTACAGGGGGGAATCGGGGAGCTGTTTTTT. The chain uses TRBV27 and TRBJ2-2, with 8 bases fitting TRBD1. Losses at the gene ends were 5 bases for V and 7 bases for J; bases not matched to a gene: 6. Germline CDR1 reads MNHEY; CDR2 reads SMNVEV (reference sequence). The CDR3 sequence is 14 residues long.